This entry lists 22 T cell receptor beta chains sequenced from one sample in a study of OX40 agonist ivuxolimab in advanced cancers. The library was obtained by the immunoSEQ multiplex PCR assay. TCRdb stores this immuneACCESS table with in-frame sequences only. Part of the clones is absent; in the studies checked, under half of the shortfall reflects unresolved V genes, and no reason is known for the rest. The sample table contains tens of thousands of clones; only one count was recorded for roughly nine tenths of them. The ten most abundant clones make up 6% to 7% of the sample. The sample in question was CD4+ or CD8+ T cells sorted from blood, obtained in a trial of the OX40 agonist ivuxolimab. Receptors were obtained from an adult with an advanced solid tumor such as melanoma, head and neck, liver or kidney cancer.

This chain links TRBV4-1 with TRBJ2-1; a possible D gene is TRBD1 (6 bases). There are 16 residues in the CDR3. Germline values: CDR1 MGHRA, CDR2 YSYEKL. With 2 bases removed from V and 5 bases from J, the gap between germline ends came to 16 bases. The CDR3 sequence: CASSQIAGVKDNEQFF. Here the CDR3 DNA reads TGCGCCAGCAGCCAAATTGCAGGGGTTAAGGACAATGAGCAGTTCTTC.

CDR3 nucleotides: TGCAGCGTTGAAGGACAGATCCACACAGATACGCAGTATTTT. The encoded protein is CSVEGQIHTDTQYF. This sequence joins TRBV29-1 and TRBJ2-3; D is possibly TRBD1 (5 bases). V lost 1 base and J lost 2, with 10 bases in between. CDR3 size: 14 residues. Germline-derived CDR1 and CDR2 are SQVTM and ANQGSEA.

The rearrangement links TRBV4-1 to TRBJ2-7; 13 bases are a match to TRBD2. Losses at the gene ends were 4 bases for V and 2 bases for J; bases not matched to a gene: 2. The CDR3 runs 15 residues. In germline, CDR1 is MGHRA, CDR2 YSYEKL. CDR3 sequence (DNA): TGCGCCAGCAGCCCGGGACTAGCGGGAACCTACGAGCAGTACTTC. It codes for CASSPGLAGTYEQYF.

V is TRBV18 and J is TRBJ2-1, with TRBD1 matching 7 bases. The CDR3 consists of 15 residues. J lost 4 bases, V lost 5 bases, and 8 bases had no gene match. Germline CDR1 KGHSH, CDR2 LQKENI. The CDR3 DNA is TGTGCCAGCTCAATAAGTACAGGGGATTACAATGAGCAGTTCTTC. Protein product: CASSISTGDYNEQFF.

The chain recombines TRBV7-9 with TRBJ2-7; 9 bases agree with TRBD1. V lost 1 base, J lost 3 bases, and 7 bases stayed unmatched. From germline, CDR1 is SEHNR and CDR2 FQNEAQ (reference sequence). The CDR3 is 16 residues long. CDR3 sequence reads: CASSLGRRDRDYEQYV. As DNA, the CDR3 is TGTGCCAGCAGCTTAGGGAGGAGGGACAGGGACTACGAGCAGTACGTC.

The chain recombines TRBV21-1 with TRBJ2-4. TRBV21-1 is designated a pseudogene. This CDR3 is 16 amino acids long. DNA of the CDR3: TGTGCCAGCAGCAAAGTCCAGGGAGTAGCCAAAAACATTCAGTACTTC. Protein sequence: CASSKVQGVAKNIQYF.

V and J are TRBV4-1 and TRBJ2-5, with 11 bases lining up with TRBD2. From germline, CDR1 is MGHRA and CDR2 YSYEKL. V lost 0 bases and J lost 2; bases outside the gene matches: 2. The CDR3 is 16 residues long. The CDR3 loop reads CASSQELAGVQETQYF. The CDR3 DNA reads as TGCGCCAGCAGCCAAGAACTAGCGGGGGTTCAAGAGACCCAGTACTTC.

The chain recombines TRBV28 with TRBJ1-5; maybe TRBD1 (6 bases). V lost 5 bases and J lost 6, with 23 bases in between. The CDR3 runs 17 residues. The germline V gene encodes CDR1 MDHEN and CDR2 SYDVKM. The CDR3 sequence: CASSALTWGARGQPQHF. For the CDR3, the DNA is TGTGCCAGCAGTGCTCTAACGTGGGGGGCGCGAGGTCAGCCCCAGCATTTT.

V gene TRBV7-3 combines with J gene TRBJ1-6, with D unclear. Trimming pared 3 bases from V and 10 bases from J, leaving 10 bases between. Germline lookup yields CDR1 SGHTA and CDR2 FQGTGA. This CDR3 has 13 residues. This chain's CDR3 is CASSLELKSPLHF. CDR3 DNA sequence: TGTGCCAGCAGCTTGGAGTTGAAGTCACCCCTCCACTTT. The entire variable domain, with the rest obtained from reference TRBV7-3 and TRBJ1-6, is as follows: GAGVSQTPSNKVTEKGKYVELRCDPISGHTALYWYRQSLGQGPEFLIYFQGTGAADDSGLPNDRFFAVRPEGSVSTLKIQRTERGDSAVYLCASSLELKSPLHFGNGTRLTVT.

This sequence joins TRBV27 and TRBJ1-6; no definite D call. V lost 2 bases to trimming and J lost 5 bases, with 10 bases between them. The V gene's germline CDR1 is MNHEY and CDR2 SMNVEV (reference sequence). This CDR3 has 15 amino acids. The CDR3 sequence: CASSLLSSDNSPLHF. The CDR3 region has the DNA TGTGCCAGCAGTTTACTGAGCTCGGATAATTCACCCCTCCACTTT.

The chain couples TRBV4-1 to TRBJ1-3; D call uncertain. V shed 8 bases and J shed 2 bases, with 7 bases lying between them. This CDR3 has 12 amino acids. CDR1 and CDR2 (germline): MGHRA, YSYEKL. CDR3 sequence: CASRGAGNTIYF. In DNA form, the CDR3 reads TGCGCCAGCCGCGGCGCTGGAAACACCATATATTTT.

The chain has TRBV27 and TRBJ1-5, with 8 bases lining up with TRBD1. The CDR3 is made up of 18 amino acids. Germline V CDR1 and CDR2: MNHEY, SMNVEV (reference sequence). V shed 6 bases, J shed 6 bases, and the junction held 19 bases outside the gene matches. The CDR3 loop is CASRARGQGGGPGQPQHF. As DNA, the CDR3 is TGTGCCAGCAGGGCCAGGGGGCAGGGGGGCGGACCGGGTCAGCCCCAGCATTTT.

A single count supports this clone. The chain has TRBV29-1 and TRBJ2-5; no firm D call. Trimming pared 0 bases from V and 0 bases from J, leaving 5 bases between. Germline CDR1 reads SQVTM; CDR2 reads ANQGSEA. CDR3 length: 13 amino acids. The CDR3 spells CSVEDLYQETQYF. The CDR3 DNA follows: TGCAGCGTTGAAGACTTGTACCAAGAGACCCAGTACTTC.

Here the CDR3 reads CASSRDLEETQYF. CDR3 sequence (DNA): TGTGCCAGTAGTCGGGACTTAGAGGAGACCCAGTACTTC. The chain is built from TRBV19 and TRBJ2-5; D perhaps matches TRBD2 (6 bases). CDR1 and CDR2 from the germline V gene are LNHDA and SQIVND (reference sequence). CDR3 size: 13 residues. V dropped 5 bases and J dropped 5 bases, with 12 bases sitting between them.

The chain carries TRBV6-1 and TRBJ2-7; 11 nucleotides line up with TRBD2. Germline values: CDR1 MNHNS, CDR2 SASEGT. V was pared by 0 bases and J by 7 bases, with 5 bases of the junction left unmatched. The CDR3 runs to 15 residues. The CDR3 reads CASSEAVAGGREQYV. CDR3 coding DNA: TGTGCCAGCAGTGAAGCGGTAGCGGGGGGGCGGGAGCAGTACGTC.

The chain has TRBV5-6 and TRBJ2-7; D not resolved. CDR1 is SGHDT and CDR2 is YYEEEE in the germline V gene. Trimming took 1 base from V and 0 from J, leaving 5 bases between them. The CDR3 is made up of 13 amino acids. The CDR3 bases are TGTGCCAGCAGCTTGCGTAACTCCTACGAGCAGTACTTC. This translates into CASSLRNSYEQYF.

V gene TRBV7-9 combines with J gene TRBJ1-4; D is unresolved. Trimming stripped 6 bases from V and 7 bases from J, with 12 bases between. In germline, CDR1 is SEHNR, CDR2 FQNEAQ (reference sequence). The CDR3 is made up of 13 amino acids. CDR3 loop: CASRAADSEKLFF. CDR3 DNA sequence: TGTGCCAGCAGGGCGGCAGATAGTGAAAAACTGTTTTTT.

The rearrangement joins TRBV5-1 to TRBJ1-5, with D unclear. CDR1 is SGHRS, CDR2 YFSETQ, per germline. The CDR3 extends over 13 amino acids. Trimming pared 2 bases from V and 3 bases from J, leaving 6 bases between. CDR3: CASSFGDNQPQHF. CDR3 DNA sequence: TGCGCCAGCAGCTTCGGAGACAATCAGCCCCAGCATTTT.

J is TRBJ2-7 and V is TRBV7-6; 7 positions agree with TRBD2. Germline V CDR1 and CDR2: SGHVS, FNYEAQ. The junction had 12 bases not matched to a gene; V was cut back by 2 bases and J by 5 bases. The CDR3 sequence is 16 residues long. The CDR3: CASSLPPGGRGNEQYF. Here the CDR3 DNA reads TGTGCCAGCAGCTTACCCCCCGGCGGGAGAGGTAACGAGCAGTACTTC.

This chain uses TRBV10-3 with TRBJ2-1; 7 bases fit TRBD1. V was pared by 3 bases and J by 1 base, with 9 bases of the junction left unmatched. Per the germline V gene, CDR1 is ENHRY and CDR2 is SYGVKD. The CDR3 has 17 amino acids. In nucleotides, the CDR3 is TGTGCCATCAGTGAATCAGACAGGGCAAAGTCCTACAATGAGCAGTTCTTC. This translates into CAISESDRAKSYNEQFF.

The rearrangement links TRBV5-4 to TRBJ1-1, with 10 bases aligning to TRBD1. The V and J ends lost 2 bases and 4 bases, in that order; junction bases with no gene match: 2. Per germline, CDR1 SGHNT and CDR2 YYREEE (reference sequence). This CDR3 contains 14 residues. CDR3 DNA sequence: TGTGCCAGCAGCTTTCGGACAGGGGGCACTGAAGCTTTCTTT. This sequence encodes CASSFRTGGTEAFF.

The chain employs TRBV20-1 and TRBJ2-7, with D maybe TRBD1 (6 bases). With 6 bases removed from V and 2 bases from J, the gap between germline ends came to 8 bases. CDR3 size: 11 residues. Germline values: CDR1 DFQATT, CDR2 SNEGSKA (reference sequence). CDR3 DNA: TGCAGTGCAGGGACAACCTACGAGCAGTACGTC. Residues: CSAGTTYEQYV.